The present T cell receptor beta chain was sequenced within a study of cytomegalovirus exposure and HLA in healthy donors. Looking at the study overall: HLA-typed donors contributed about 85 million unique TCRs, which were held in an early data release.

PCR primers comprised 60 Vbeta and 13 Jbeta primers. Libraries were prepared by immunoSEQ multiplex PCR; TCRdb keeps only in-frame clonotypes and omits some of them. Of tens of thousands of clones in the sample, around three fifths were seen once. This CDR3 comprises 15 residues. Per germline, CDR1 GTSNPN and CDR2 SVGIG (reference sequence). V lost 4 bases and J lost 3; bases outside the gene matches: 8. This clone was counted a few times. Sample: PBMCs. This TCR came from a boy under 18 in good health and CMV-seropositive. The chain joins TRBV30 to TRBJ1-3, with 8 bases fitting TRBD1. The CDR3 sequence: CAWTRQGLHGNTIYF. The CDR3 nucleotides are TGTGCCTGGACCCGACAGGGGCTACATGGAAACACCATATATTTT.